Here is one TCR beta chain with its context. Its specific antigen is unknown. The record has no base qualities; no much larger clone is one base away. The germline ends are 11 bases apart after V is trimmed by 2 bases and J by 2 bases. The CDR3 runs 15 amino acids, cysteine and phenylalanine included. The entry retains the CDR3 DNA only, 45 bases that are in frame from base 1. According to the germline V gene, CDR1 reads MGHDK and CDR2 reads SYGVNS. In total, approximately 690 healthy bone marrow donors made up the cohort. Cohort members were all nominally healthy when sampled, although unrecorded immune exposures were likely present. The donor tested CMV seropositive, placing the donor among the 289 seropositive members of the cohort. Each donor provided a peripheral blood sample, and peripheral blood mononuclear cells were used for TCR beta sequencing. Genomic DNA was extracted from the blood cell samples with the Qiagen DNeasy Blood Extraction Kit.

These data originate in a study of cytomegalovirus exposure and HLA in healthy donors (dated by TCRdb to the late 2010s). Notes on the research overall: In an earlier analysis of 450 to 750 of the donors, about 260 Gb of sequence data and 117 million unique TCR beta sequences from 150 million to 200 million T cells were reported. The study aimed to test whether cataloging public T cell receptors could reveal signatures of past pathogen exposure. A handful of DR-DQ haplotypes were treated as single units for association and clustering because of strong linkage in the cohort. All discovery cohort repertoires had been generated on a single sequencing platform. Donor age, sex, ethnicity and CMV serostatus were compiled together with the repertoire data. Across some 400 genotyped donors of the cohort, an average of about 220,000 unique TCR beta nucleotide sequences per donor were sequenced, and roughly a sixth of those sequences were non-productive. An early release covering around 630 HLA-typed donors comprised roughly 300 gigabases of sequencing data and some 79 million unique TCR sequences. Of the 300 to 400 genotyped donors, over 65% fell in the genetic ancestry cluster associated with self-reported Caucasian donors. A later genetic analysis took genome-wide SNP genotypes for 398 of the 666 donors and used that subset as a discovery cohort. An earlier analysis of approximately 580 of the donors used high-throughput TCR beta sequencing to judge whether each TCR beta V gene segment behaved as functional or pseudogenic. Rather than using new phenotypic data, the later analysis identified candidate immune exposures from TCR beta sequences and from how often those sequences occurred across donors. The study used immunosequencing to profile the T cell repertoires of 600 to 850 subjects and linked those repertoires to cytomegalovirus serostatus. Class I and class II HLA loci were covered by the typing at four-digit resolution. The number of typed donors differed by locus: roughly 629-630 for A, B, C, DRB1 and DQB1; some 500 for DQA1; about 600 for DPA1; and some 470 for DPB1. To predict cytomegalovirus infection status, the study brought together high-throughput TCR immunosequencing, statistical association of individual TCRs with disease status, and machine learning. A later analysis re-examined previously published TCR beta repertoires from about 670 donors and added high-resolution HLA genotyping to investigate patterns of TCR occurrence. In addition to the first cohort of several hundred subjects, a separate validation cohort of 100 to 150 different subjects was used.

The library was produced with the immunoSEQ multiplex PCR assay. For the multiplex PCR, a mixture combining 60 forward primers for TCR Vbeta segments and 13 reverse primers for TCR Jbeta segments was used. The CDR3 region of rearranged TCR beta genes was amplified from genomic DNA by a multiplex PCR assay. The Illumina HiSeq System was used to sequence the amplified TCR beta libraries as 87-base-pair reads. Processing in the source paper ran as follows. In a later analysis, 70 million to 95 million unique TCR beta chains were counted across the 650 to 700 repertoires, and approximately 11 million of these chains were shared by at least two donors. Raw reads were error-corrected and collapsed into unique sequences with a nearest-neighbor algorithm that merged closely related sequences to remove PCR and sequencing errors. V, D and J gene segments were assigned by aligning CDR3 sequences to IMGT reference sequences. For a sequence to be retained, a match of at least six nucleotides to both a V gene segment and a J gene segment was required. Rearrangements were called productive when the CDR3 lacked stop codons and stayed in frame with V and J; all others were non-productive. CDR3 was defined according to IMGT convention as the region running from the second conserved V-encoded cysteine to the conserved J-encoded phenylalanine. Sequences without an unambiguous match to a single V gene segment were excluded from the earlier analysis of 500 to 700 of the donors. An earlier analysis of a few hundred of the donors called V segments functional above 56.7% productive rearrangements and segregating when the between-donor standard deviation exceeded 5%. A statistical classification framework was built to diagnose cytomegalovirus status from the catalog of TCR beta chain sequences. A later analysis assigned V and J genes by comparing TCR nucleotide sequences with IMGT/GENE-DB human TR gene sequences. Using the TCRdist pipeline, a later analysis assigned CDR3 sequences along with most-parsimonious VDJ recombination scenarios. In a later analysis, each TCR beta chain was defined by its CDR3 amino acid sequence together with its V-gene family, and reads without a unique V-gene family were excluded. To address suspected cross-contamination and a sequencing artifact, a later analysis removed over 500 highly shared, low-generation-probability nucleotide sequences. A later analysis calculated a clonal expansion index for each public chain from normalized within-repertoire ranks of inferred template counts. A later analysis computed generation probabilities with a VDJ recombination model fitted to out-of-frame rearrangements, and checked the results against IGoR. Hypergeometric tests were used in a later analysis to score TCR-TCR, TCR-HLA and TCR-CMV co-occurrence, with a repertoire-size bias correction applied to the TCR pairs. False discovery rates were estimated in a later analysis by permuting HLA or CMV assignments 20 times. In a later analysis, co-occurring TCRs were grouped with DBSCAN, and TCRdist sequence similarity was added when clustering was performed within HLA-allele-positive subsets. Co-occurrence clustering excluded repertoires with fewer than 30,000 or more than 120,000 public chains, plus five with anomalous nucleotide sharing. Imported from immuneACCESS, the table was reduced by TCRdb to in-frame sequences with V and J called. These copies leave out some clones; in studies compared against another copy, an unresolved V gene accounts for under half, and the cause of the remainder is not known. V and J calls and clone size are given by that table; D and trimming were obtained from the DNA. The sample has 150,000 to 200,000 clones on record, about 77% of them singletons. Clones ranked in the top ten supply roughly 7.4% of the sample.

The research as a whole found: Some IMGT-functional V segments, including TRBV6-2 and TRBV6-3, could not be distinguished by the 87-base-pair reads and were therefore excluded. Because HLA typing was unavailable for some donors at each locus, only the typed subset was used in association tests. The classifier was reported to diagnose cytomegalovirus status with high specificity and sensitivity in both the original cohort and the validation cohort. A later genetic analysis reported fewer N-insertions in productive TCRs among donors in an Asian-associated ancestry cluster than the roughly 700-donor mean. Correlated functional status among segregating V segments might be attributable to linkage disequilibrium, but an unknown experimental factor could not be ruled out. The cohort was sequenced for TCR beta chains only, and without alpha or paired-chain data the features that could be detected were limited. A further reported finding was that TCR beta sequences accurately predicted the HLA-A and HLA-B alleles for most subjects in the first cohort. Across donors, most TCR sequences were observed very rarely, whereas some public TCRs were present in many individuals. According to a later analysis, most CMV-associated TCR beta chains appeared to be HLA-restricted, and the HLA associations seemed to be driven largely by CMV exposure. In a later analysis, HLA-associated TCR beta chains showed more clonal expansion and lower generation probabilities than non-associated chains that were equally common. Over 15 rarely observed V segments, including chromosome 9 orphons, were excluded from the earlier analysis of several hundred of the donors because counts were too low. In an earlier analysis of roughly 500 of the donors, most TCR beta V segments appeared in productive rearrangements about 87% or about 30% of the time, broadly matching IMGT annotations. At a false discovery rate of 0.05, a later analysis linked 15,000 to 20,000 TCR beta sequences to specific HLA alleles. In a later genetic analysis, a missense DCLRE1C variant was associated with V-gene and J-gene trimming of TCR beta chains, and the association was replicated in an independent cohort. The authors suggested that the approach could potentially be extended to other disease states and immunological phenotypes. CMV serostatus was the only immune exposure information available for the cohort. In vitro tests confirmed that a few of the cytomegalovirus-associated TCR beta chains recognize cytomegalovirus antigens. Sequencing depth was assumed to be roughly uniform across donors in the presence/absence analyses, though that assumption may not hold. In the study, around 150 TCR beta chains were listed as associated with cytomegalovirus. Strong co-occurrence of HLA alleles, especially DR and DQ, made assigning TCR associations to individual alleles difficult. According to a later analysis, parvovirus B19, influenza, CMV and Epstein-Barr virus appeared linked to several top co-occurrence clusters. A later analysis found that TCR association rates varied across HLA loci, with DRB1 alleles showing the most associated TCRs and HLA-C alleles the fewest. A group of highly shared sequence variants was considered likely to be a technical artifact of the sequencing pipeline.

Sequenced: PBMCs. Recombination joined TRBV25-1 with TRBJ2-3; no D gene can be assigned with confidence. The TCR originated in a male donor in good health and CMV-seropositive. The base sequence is TGTGCCAGCAGTGAACGTCTGGCGGTCACAGATACGCAGTATTTT. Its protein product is CASSERLAVTDTQYF.